These 27 T cell receptor beta chains were sequenced from one sample in a study of blood T cell repertoires in COVID-19. This table comes from immunoSEQ multiplex PCR, and its TCRdb copy is limited to in-frame clones, with some not included. The sample consists of over 150,000 clones, approximately 84% of them appearing once. The source material was peripheral blood. These receptors all come from a human donor with acute or convalescent COVID-19. The donor label of this sample is uncertain.

This clone has more than one count but fewer than ten. The J gene is TRBJ2-3, the V gene TRBV5-1; 10 nucleotides match TRBD2. V lost 3 bases to trimming and J lost 5 bases; unmatched junction nucleotides: 3. CDR1 and CDR2 (germline): SGHRS, YFSETQ. The CDR3 totals 14 residues. This CDR3 is CASSSRLAGDTQYF. The CDR3 DNA sequence: TGCGCCAGCAGCTCGCGACTAGCGGGAGATACGCAGTATTTT.

This sequence joins TRBV9 and TRBJ2-3, with 8 bases fitting TRBD1. CDR1 is SGDLS and CDR2 is YYNGEE in the germline V gene. This CDR3 has 15 amino acids. Trimming took 0 bases from V and 2 from J; bases not matched to a gene: 2. The DNA of the CDR3 is TGTGCCAGCAGCGTAGAGCAGGGGGCCACAGATACGCAGTATTTT. It specifies CASSVEQGATDTQYF.

The chain has TRBV11-2 and TRBJ2-5, with 8 bases that match TRBD1. Germline values: CDR1 SGHAT, CDR2 FQNNGV. This CDR3 comprises 14 residues. The junction had 7 bases not matched to a gene; V was cut back by 5 bases and J by 5 bases. This CDR3 is CASSPGQGFETQYF. The CDR3 DNA reads TGTGCCAGCAGCCCCGGACAGGGCTTCGAGACCCAGTACTTC.

The J gene is TRBJ1-4, the V gene TRBV2; 9 bases map to TRBD1. This CDR3 region has 15 residues. With V trimmed by 4 bases and J by 8 bases, 8 bases remained unmatched. Germline V CDR1 and CDR2: SNHLY, FYNNEI. CDR3 loop: CASSASATGGEKLFF. In nucleotides, the CDR3 is TGTGCCAGCAGTGCCTCGGCGACAGGGGGGGAAAAACTGTTTTTT.

V and J are TRBV28 and TRBJ1-1; TRBD1 is a possible D gene (5 bases). This CDR3 has 17 amino acids. Trimming removed 3 bases at V and 4 bases at J, with 21 bases between. Per germline, CDR1 MDHEN and CDR2 SYDVKM. The CDR3 reads CASSLGPAGGRGTEAFF. DNA of the CDR3: TGTGCCAGCAGTTTGGGCCCGGCGGGGGGTAGGGGCACTGAAGCTTTCTTT.

This clone was detected a few times. The V call is TRBV12-3 or TRBV12-4, the J call TRBJ1-5; 8 nucleotides match TRBD1. Trimming removed 6 bases from V and 7 bases from J; junction bases left unmatched: 5. The CDR3 totals 13 residues. The CDR3 region is CASSQGAGQPQHF. In DNA, the CDR3 is TGTGCCAGCAGCCAGGGGGCAGGGCAGCCCCAGCATTTT.

The chain couples TRBV7-6 to TRBJ2-1, with 9 bases fitting TRBD2. Per germline, CDR1 SGHVS and CDR2 FNYEAQ. Trimming removed 2 bases from V and 4 bases from J; junction bases left unmatched: 6. This CDR3 contains 16 residues. CDR3 region: CASSLKASGVYNEQFF. Here the CDR3 DNA reads TGTGCCAGCAGCTTAAAGGCTAGCGGGGTTTACAATGAGCAGTTCTTC.

The gene calls are TRBV10-3 and TRBJ2-3; 9 bases are a match to TRBD2. The germline V gene has CDR1 ENHRY and CDR2 SYGVKD. The CDR3 runs 14 residues. J was trimmed by 4 bases and V by 6 bases; bases with no gene match: 5. As DNA, the CDR3 is TGTGCCATCAGGGGAGCGGGAGGCGCAGATACGCAGTATTTT. Its protein is CAIRGAGGADTQYF.

The rearrangement links TRBV5-1 to TRBJ2-1; TRBD1 matches 7 bases. V trimming: 4 bases; J trimming: 5 bases; junction bases outside the gene matches: 6. The CDR3 is 14 residues long. The V gene's germline CDR1 is SGHRS and CDR2 YFSETQ. CDR3 loop: CASSPQTGHNEQFF. CDR3 bases: TGCGCCAGCAGCCCTCAGACAGGGCACAATGAGCAGTTCTTC.

The chain is built from TRBV20-1 and TRBJ1-1; TRBD1 aligns across 9 bases. Germline CDR1 and CDR2: DFQATT and SNEGSKA (reference sequence). The CDR3 consists of 13 residues. The trim removed 3 bases at V and 4 bases at J, leaving 3 bases unmatched. The CDR3 DNA sequence: TGCAGTGCTAGTGACAGGGGGAGCACTGAAGCTTTCTTT. It codes for CSASDRGSTEAFF.

V gene TRBV28 combines with J gene TRBJ1-1, with TRBD1 identical over 7 bases. V was pared by 6 bases and J by 1 base, with 8 bases of the junction left unmatched. Looked up from germline, CDR1 is MDHEN and CDR2 is SYDVKM. This CDR3 comprises 15 residues. CDR3 region: CASSFADRRNTEAFF. CDR3 bases: TGTGCCAGCAGCTTTGCGGACAGGAGGAACACTGAAGCTTTCTTT.

V and J are TRBV5-6 and TRBJ2-7; maybe TRBD2 (6 bases). V lost 2 bases to trimming and J lost 3 bases, with 15 bases between them. The CDR3 has 15 amino acids. The germline V gene encodes CDR1 SGHDT and CDR2 YYEEEE. The CDR3, as DNA: TGTGCCAGCAGCTTAATAGCGGTCAACAGCTACGAGCAGTACTTC. Residues: CASSLIAVNSYEQYF.

The sample holds a few counts of this clone. The rearrangement links TRBV2 to TRBJ2-7; no reliable D call. This CDR3 is built from 12 residues. CDR1 SNHLY and CDR2 FYNNEI come from the germline V gene. Trimming pared 5 bases from V and 7 bases from J, leaving 12 bases between. Here the CDR3 reads CASSLNSREQYF. DNA of the CDR3: TGTGCCAGCAGTCTGAACAGCCGGGAGCAGTACTTC.

This clone has a single count. The V call is TRBV7-2, the J call TRBJ2-3; possibly TRBD1 for D (6 bases). The CDR3 length is 12 residues. Between the trimmed V and J ends, which lost 5 bases and 7 bases, there was a span of 10 bases. Per germline, CDR1 SGHTA and CDR2 FQGNSA. CDR3 DNA sequence: TGTGCCAGCAGCCCAGGGGTTCATACGCAGTATTTT. This translates into CASSPGVHTQYF.

V gene TRBV2 combines with J gene TRBJ2-1; 7 nucleotides line up with TRBD1. This CDR3 is built from 13 residues. Germline-derived CDR1 and CDR2 are SNHLY and FYNNEI. V shed 8 bases and J 13 bases; nucleotides not matched to a gene: 14. CDR3: CASSTSRTGRQFF. In nucleotides, the CDR3 is TGTGCCAGCTCCACCTCTCGGACAGGCCGACAGTTCTTC.

This chain links TRBV7-3 with TRBJ2-5, with D uncertain. The CDR3 has 15 residues. Germline CDR1 reads SGHTA; CDR2 reads FQGTGA. The V and J ends lost 5 bases and 4 bases respectively, with 17 bases between them. The CDR3 nucleotides read TGTGCCAGCAGCCCAGGTGGGCAGGCAAGAGAGACCCAGTACTTC. Protein sequence: CASSPGGQARETQYF.

V usage is TRBV10-1 and J usage is TRBJ2-5, with D perhaps TRBD1 (6 bases). In germline, CDR1 is WNHNN, CDR2 SYGVQD (reference sequence). V was cut by 5 bases and J by 5 bases, with 15 bases left in between. CDR3 size: 14 residues. The CDR3 bases are TGCGCCAGCAGTCGCCAGGGGCCGGGGGAGACCCAGTACTTC. Amino acids: CASSRQGPGETQYF.

This chain joins TRBV29-1 and TRBJ2-1, with 9 bases identical to TRBD2. The CDR3 contains 14 residues. Germline V gene lookup returns CDR1 SQVTM and CDR2 ANQGSEA. The V and J ends lost 4 bases and 4 bases, in that order; junction bases with no gene match: 5. Here the CDR3 reads CSVGAGGYYNEQFF. CDR3 sequence (DNA): TGCAGCGTTGGAGCGGGAGGTTATTACAATGAGCAGTTCTTC.

The genes are TRBV28 and TRBJ2-1; 11 bases line up with TRBD2. Germline-derived CDR1 and CDR2 are MDHEN and SYDVKM. V dropped 6 bases and J dropped 15; count of bases not matched to a gene: 7. The CDR3 consists of 12 residues. In DNA, the CDR3 is TGTGCCAGCAGCATCAGACTAGCGGGGATGTTCTTC. It encodes CASSIRLAGMFF.

This clone was counted only a few times. The chain is built from TRBV27 and TRBJ1-6, with TRBD1 matching 7 bases. Germline lookup yields CDR1 MNHEY and CDR2 SMNVEV (reference sequence). The CDR3 consists of 14 residues. After removal of 8 bases from V and 7 bases from J, the junction contained 8 bases not matched to a gene. The CDR3 DNA reads TGTGCCAGCCGCTCGCCGGGACAGAATTCACCCCTCCACTTT. Its protein product is CASRSPGQNSPLHF.

CDR3 amino acids: CASSTGTRWSTDTQYF. For the CDR3, the DNA is TGTGCCAGTAGTACGGGGACTAGATGGAGCACAGATACGCAGTATTTT. The chain links TRBV19 to TRBJ2-3; 8 bases map to TRBD2. This CDR3 region has 16 residues. V shed 4 bases and J 0 bases; nucleotides not matched to a gene: 6. Per the germline V gene, CDR1 is LNHDA and CDR2 is SQIVND (reference sequence).

With regard to this clone: Compared with germline, one end of the junction differs, possibly owing to a read error. The chain employs TRBV9 and TRBJ2-2; the D gene is possibly TRBD1 (6 bases). Looked up from germline, CDR1 is SGDLS and CDR2 is YYNGEE. The CDR3 runs to 15 residues. CDR3 in DNA: TGTGCCAGCACCGTAGATGGGACAAGCACCGGGGAGCTGTTTTTT. Its translation: CASTVDGTSTGELFF.

The rearrangement links TRBV9 to TRBJ1-1; TRBD1 matches at 7 bases. V gave up 4 bases and J gave up 4 bases; unmatched junction bases: 10. Germline V gene sequence: CDR1 SGDLS, CDR2 YYNGEE. The CDR3 is made up of 15 amino acids. CDR3 protein: CASSPTGVLTTEAFF. Written as DNA, the CDR3 is TGTGCCAGCAGCCCTACAGGGGTTTTGACCACTGAAGCTTTCTTT.

V is TRBV14 and J is TRBJ2-5; 9 bases match TRBD2. The CDR3 extends over 16 amino acids. Germline assignment: CDR1 SGHDN and CDR2 FVKESK. The V and J ends lost 0 bases and 4 bases, in that order; junction bases with no gene match: 6. The CDR3 bases are TGTGCCAGCAGCCAAGATCGCGGGAGGGCCCGAGAGACCCAGTACTTC. Amino acids: CASSQDRGRARETQYF. Full variable domain (outside the CDR3, taken from reference TRBV14 and TRBJ2-5): EAGVTQFPSHSVIEKGQTVTLRCDPISGHDNLYWYRRVMGKEIKFLLHFVKESKQDESGMPNNRFLAERTGGTYSTLKVQPAELEDSGVYFCASSQDRGRARETQYFGPGTRLLVL.

V is TRBV9 and J is TRBJ2-3; a possible D gene is TRBD2 (5 bases). The length of the CDR3 is 14 residues. Germline CDR1 reads SGDLS; CDR2 reads YYNGEE. With 2 bases removed from V and 1 base from J, the gap between germline ends came to 8 bases. CDR3: CASSVAGRTDTQYF. The CDR3 DNA follows: TGTGCCAGCAGCGTGGCGGGTCGCACAGATACGCAGTATTTT.

The J gene is TRBJ2-7, the V gene TRBV27; D may be TRBD1 (6 bases). From germline, CDR1 is MNHEY and CDR2 SMNVEV (reference sequence). Deletions cut 6 bases from V and 9 bases from J, with 15 bases between. The CDR3 contains 12 residues. As DNA, the CDR3 is TGTGCCAGCAGCCACAGGGCATCTTGGCAGTACTTC. It encodes CASSHRASWQYF.

The chain recombines TRBV9 with TRBJ2-5, with TRBD2 matching over 13 bases. CDR1 is SGDLS, CDR2 YYNGEE, per germline. V shed 4 bases and J 5 bases; nucleotides not matched to a gene: 8. The length of the CDR3 is 16 residues. The CDR3 region has the DNA TGTGCCAGCAGCATTACCGGGACTAGCGGGATGGAGACCCAGTACTTC. Amino acids: CASSITGTSGMETQYF.